The rows below give T cell receptor beta chains drawn from one sample of a study of T cells after yellow fever vaccination. A single record per CDR3 protein comes from TCRdb applying MiXCR to the 5' RACE reads. The table shows about 340,000 distinct CDR3 sequences, with 7.5% to 9% occurring only once. This specimen was PBMCs, taken on the day of the first yellow fever vaccination. Every receptor here comes from a man aged 18 to 35 who received the YFV17D yellow fever vaccine. Both conserved end residues are part of each CDR3. Fields, in order: J gene, clone size, D gene, V gene, CDR3 protein, CDR3 DNA. D genes are given only for firm matches. Not all rows give a size; the values are once, few, many and, for expanded clones, a class.

j_gene: TRBJ2-5
abundance: -
d_gene: -
v_gene: TRBV5-1
CDR3aa: CASSPVGETQYF
CDR3nt: TGCGCCAGCAGCCCCGTGGGGGAGACCCAGTACTTC

j_gene: TRBJ2-1
abundance: few
d_gene: -
v_gene: TRBV11-3
CDR3aa: CASSLDHNDNEQFF
CDR3nt: TGTGCCAGCAGCCTGGATCACAATGACAATGAGCAGTTCTTC

j_gene: TRBJ1-2
abundance: many
d_gene: -
v_gene: TRBV4-3
CDR3aa: CASSQEGRGFDGYTF
CDR3nt: TGCGCCAGCAGCCAAGAGGGAAGGGGATTCGATGGCTACACCTTC

j_gene: TRBJ1-1
abundance: -
d_gene: -
v_gene: TRBV29-1
CDR3aa: CSVITLLNTEAFF
CDR3nt: TGCAGCGTGATAACCTTACTGAACACTGAAGCTTTCTTT

j_gene: TRBJ2-4
abundance: -
d_gene: -
v_gene: TRBV30
CDR3aa: CAWRPVKGLNIQYF
CDR3nt: TGTGCCTGGAGACCGGTGAAGGGGTTAAACATTCAGTACTTC

j_gene: TRBJ2-1
abundance: -
d_gene: TRBD2
v_gene: TRBV12-3/TRBV12-4
CDR3aa: CASTIGLAEKQFF
CDR3nt: TGTGCCAGCACCATCGGACTAGCAGAAAAGCAGTTCTTC

j_gene: TRBJ2-1
abundance: few
d_gene: TRBD1
v_gene: TRBV12-5
CDR3aa: CASGFGQGRFF
CDR3nt: TGTGCTAGTGGTTTCGGACAGGGAAGGTTCTTC

j_gene: TRBJ1-1
abundance: few
d_gene: TRBD1
v_gene: TRBV20-1
CDR3aa: CSARFIPTGTGYFSRDTEAFF
CDR3nt: TGCAGTGCTAGATTTATTCCTACCGGGACAGGGTATTTTAGTAGGGACACTGAAGCTTTCTTT

j_gene: TRBJ2-7
abundance: many
d_gene: -
v_gene: TRBV20-1
CDR3aa: CSARSGEQYF
CDR3nt: TGCAGTGCTAGGTCCGGCGAGCAGTACTTC

j_gene: TRBJ2-2
abundance: many
d_gene: -
v_gene: TRBV28
CDR3aa: CASRPNTGELFF
CDR3nt: TGTGCCAGCAGACCAAACACCGGGGAGCTGTTTTTT

j_gene: TRBJ2-2
abundance: few
d_gene: -
v_gene: TRBV19
CDR3aa: CASMLDPGTGELFF
CDR3nt: TGTGCCAGTATGTTGGACCCCGGCACCGGGGAGCTGTTTTTT

j_gene: TRBJ1-4
abundance: few
d_gene: -
v_gene: TRBV7-9
CDR3aa: CASSPSNFGPGEKLFF
CDR3nt: TGTGCCAGCAGCCCCTCGAACTTTGGGCCAGGGGAAAAACTGTTTTTT

j_gene: TRBJ2-5
abundance: many
d_gene: -
v_gene: TRBV20-1
CDR3aa: CSASGLETQYF
CDR3nt: TGCAGTGCTAGTGGTTTGGAGACCCAGTACTTC

j_gene: TRBJ2-1
abundance: few
d_gene: TRBD2
v_gene: TRBV5-6
CDR3aa: CASSFMTSGGYNEQFF
CDR3nt: TGTGCCAGCAGCTTTATGACCTCCGGGGGGTACAATGAGCAGTTCTTC

j_gene: TRBJ1-2
abundance: many
d_gene: TRBD1
v_gene: TRBV6-1
CDR3aa: CASSETGATNYGYTF
CDR3nt: TGTGCCAGCAGTGAGACAGGGGCAACTAACTATGGCTACACCTTC

j_gene: TRBJ2-1
abundance: -
d_gene: TRBD1
v_gene: TRBV5-1
CDR3aa: CASSLNGQGLNEQFF
CDR3nt: TGCGCCAGCAGCTTGAACGGACAGGGGCTCAATGAGCAGTTCTTC

j_gene: TRBJ2-1
abundance: few
d_gene: TRBD1
v_gene: TRBV5-4
CDR3aa: CASSSRAGTGGSNEQFF
CDR3nt: TGTGCCAGCAGCTCGCGTGCGGGGACAGGGGGCTCCAATGAGCAGTTCTTC